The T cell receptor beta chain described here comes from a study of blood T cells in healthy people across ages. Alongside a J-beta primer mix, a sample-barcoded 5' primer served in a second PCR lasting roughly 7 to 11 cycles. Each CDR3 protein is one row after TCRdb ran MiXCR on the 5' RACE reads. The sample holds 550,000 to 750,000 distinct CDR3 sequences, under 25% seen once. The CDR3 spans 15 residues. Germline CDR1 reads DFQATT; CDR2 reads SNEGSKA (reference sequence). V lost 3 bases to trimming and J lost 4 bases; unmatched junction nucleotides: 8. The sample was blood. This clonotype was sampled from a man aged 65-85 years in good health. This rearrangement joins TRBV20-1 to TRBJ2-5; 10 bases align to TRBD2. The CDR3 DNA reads TGCAGTGCTAGGTGGCTAGCGGGAGAGGGAGAGACCCAGTACTTC. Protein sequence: CSARWLAGEGETQYF.